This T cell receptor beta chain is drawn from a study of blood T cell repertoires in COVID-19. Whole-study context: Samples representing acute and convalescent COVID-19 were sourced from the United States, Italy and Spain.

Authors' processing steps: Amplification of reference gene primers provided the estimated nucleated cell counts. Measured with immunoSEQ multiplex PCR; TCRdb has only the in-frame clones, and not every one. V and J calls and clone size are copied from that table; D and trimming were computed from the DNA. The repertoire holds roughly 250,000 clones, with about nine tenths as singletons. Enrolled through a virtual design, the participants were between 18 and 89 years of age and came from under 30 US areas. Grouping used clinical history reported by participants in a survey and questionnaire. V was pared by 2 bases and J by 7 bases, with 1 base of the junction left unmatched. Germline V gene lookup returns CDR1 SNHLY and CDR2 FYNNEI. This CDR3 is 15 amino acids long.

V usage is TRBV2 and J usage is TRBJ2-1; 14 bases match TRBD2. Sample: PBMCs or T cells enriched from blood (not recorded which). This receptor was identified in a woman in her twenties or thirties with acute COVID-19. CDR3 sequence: CASSERTSGGNEQFF. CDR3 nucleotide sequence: TGTGCCAGCAGTGAAAGGACTAGCGGGGGGAATGAGCAGTTCTTC.